The T cell receptor beta chain under discussion was sequenced for a study of T-cell memory formation after mild COVID-19. Study background: Clusters were largely donor specific. Overall study results and limits: There was a balanced CD4/CD8 profile in clones contracting day 15 to 85, and later expanders leaned CD4+.

The TCR alpha and TCR beta cDNA libraries, bearing sample barcodes and UMIs, were generated by 5'RACE using constant-segment primers. TCRdb recomputed calls from the 5' RACE reads with MiXCR, one row per CDR3 protein. Of under 450,000 distinct CDR3 sequences in the sample, over 13% were seen once. The length of the CDR3 is 14 residues. V lost 6 bases to trimming and J lost 6 bases; unmatched junction nucleotides: 7. Germline CDR1 and CDR2: MNHEY and SMNVEV (reference sequence). In regard to this clonotype: Its antigen is unidentified.

The sample taken for sequencing was PBMCs or a T cell subset sorted from them (not recorded which). This clonotype originated in a man in his late teens or twenties who had mild COVID-19 (a few samples of this study predate the infection). Cell type and time point are not known. V is TRBV27 and J is TRBJ1-5, with 8 bases that match TRBD1. The CDR3 sequence is CASRPGGLGQPQHF. The CDR3 DNA reads TGTGCCAGCAGGCCAGGGGGCCTCGGTCAGCCCCAGCATTTT.